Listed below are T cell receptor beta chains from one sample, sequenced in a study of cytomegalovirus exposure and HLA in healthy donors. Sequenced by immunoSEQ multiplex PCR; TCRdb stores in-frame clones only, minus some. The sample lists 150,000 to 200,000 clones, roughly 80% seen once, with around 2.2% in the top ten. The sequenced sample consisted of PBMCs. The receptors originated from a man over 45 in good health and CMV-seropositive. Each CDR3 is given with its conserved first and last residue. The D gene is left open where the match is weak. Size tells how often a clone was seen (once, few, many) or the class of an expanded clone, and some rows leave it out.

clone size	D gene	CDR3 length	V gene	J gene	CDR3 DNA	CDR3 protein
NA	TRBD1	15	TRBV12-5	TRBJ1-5	TGTGCTAGTGGTTTGGGGGGACAGGGACTGGGGGCCCAGCATTTT	CASGLGGQGLGAQHF
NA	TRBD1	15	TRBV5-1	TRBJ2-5	TGCGCCAGCAGCTTGCAGCCGGGACAGCAAGAGACCCAGTACTTC	CASSLQPGQQETQYF
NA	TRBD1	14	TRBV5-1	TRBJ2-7	TGCGCCAGCAGCCCCAAAGACAGGGCCTACGAGCAGTACTTC	CASSPKDRAYEQYF
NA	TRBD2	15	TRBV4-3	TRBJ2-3	TGCGCCAGCAGCCAATCACTAGCGGGGACAGATACGCAGTATTTT	CASSQSLAGTDTQYF
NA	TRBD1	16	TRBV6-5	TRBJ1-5	TGTGCCAGCAGTTCCACAGGGGGCTGGAGCAATCAGCCCCAGCATTTT	CASSSTGGWSNQPQHF
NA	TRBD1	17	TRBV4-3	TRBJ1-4	TGCGCCAGCAGCCAAGATCCAGGCGGCAGGGGGCGAGGAAAACTGTTTTTT	CASSQDPGGRGRGKLFF
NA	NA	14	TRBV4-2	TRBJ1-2	TGTGCCAGCAGCCAAGTGGCGGGGTTGGGTGGCTACACCTTC	CASSQVAGLGGYTF
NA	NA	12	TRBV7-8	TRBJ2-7	TGTGCCAGCAGCCCGGGTTCGGAAGAGCAGTACTTC	CASSPGSEEQYF
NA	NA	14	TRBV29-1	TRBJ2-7	TGCAGCGTTGAAGAGGCGGGGCCTTCCTACGAGCAGTACTTC	CSVEEAGPSYEQYF
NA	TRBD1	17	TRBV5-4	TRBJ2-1	TGTGCCAGCAGCTTGGAGACAGGGGGCAGTTCCTACAATGAGCAGTTCTTC	CASSLETGGSSYNEQFF
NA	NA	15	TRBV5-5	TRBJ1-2	TGTGCCAGCAGCTTGAATTGGGCAGGGCCCTATGGCTACACCTTC	CASSLNWAGPYGYTF
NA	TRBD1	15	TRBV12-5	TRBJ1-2	TGTGCTAGTGGTTTGCCCAGGGGGCTAGTCTATGGCTACACCTTC	CASGLPRGLVYGYTF
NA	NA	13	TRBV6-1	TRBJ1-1	TGTGCCAGCACCCGAAGGGGTGGCACTGAAGCTTTCTTT	CASTRRGGTEAFF
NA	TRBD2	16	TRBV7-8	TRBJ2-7	TGTGCCAGCAGCTTAGCGCGGGCGGGGGGTTACTACGAGCAGTACTTC	CASSLARAGGYYEQYF
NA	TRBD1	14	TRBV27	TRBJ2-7	TGTGCCAGCAGTTTGGACAGGGGCTCCTCCGAGCAGTACTTC	CASSLDRGSSEQYF
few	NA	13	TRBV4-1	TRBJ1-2	TGCGCCACCAGAAAGACCCTGGAGGGAGGCTACACCTTC	CATRKTLEGGYTF
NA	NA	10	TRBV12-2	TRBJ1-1	TGTGCAAGTCGCCACACTAGAGCTTTCTTT	CASRHTRAFF
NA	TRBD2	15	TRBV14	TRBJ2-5	TGTGCCAGCAGCCAGGCTAGCGGACCACAAGAGACCCAGTACTTC	CASSQASGPQETQYF
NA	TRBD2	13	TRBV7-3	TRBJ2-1	TGTGCCAGCAGCTTAGCGGGGGACTATGAGCAGTTCTTC	CASSLAGDYEQFF
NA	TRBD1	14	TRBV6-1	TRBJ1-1	TGTGCCAGCAGTGATAGTCGGACAGGGGGCGAAGCTTTCTTT	CASSDSRTGGEAFF
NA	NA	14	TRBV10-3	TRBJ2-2	TGTGCCATCAGTGAGGCAGGCTACACCGGGGAGCTGTTTTTT	CAISEAGYTGELFF
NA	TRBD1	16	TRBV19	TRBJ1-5	TGTGCCAGTAGTACAAGACAGGGACTTAGCAATCAGCCCCAGCATTTT	CASSTRQGLSNQPQHF
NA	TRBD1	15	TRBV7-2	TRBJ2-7	TGTGCCAGCAGCTTAGCGGGGACAGGGGGCTACGAGCAGTACTTC	CASSLAGTGGYEQYF
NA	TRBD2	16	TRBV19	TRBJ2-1	TGTGCCACCTTGACTAGCGGGGGGGCTAGTAACAATGAGCAGTTCTTC	CATLTSGGASNNEQFF
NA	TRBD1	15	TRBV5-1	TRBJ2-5	TGCGCCAGCAGCTTGGAAGGGACAGGGCAAGAGACCCAGTACTTC	CASSLEGTGQETQYF
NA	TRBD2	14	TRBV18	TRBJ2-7	TGTGCCAGCTCACGAGGGACTAGCCTTGGCGAGCAGTACTTC	CASSRGTSLGEQYF
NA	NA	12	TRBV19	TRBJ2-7	TGTGCCAGTGATAGTCCCTCCCACGAGCAGTACTTC	CASDSPSHEQYF
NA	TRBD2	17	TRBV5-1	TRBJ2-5	TGCGCCAGCAGCTTGGAGTGGTTCGGGGGGGCCCAAGAGACCCAGTACTTC	CASSLEWFGGAQETQYF
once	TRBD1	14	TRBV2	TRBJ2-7	TGTGCCAGCAGTGTCAGGGACAGGCAAGCCGAGCAGTACTTC	CASSVRDRQAEQYF
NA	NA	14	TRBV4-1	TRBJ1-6	TGCGCCAGCAGCTACCAGGGAATTAATTCACCCCTCCACTTT	CASSYQGINSPLHF
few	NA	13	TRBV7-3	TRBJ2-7	TGTGCCAGCAGCTTAACCCAGGCCTACGAGCAGTACTTC	CASSLTQAYEQYF
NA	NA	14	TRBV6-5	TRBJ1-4	TGTGCCAGCAGTCTATCGGACAGAGTGGGGAAACTGTTTTTT	CASSLSDRVGKLFF
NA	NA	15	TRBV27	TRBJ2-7	TGTGCCAGCAGTTTATCGGGCACAGGGCCCTACGAGCAGTACTTC	CASSLSGTGPYEQYF
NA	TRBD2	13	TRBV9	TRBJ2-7	TGTGCCAGCAGCCCCCGGGGGGATGGCGAGCAGTACTTC	CASSPRGDGEQYF
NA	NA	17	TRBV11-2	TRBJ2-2	TGTGCCAGCAGCTTAAATGCCAGGGCCGCGAACACCGGGGAGCTGTTTTTT	CASSLNARAANTGELFF
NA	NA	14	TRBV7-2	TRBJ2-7	TGTGCCAGCAGCTTAGGGGGCAGGCCCTACGAGCAGTACTTC	CASSLGGRPYEQYF
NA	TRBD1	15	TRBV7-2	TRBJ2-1	TGTGCCAGCAGCTTACGCATTGGACAGGGTGATGAGCAGTTCTTC	CASSLRIGQGDEQFF
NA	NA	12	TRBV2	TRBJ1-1	TGTGCCAGCAGCAGGGGTATCGCTGAAGCTTTCTTT	CASSRGIAEAFF
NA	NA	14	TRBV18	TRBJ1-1	TGTGCCAGCTCACCCGGGACACCTCCGGCTGAAGCTTTCTTT	CASSPGTPPAEAFF